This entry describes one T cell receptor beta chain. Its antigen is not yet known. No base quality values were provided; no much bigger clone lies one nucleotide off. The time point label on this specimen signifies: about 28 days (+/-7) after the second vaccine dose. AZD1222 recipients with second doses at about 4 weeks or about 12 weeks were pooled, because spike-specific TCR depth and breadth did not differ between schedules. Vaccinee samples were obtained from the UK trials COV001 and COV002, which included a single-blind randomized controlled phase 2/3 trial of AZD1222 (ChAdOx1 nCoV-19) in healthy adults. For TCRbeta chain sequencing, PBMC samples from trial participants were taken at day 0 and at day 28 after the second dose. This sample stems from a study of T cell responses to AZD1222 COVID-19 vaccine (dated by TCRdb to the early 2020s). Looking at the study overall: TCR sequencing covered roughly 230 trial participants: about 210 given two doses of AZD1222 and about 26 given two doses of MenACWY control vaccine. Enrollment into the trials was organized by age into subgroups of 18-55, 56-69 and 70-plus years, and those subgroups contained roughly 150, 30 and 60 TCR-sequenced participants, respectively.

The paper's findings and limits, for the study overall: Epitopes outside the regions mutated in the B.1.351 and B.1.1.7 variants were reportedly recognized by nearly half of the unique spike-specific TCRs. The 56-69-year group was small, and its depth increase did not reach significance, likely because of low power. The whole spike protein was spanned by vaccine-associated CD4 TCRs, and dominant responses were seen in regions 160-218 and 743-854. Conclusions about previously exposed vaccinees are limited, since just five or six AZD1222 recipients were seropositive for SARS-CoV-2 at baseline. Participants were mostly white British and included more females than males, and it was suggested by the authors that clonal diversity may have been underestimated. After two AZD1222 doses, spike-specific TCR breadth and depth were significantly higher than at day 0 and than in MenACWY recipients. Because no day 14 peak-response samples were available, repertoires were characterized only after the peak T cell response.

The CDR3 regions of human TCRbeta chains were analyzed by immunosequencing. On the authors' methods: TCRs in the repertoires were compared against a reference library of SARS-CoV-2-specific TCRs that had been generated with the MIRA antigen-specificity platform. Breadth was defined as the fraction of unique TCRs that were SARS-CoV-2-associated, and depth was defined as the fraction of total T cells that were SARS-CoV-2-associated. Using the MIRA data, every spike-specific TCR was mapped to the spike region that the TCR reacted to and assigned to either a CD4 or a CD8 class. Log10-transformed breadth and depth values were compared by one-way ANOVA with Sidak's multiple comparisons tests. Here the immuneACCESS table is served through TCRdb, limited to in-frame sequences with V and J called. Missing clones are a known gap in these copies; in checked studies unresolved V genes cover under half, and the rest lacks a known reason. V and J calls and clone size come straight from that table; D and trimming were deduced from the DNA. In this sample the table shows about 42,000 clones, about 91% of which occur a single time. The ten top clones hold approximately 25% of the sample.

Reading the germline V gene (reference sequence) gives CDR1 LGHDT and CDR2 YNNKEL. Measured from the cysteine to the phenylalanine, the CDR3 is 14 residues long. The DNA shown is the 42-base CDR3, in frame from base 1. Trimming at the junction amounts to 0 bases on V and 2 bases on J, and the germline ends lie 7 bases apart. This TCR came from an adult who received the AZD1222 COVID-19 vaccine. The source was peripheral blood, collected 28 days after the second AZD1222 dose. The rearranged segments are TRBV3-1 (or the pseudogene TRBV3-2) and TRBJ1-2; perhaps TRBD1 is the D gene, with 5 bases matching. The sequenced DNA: TGTGCCAGCAGCCAAGAATGGGGGAACTATGGCTACACCTTC. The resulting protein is CASSQEWGNYGYTF.